This T cell receptor beta chain was observed in a study of T cells in Graves' hyperthyroidism and ophthalmopathy. Study context: Peripheral blood was collected at initial diagnosis, before any treatment. Broader study findings: The model foresaw ophthalmopathy a median roughly 6.6 months prior to onset. Among thyroid clonotypes expanded above 0.001, most also appeared in blood.

Amplified TCR beta CDR3 regions derived from RNA transcripts. A first-round RT-PCR of the TCR CDR3 used the HTBI primer set. TCRdb passed the multiplex PCR reads through MiXCR, listing each CDR3 protein once. The repertoire holds 250,000 to 300,000 distinct CDR3 sequences, with roughly 15% as singletons. This clonotype came up many times. Its antigen is unknown. Hyperthyroidism patients were newly diagnosed, had disease duration under 2 months, and were aged 18 to 65 years. This CDR3 contains 12 residues. V lost 3 bases to trimming and J lost 3 bases, with 6 bases between them. CDR1 and CDR2 (germline): SEHNR, FQNEAQ (reference sequence).

The sequenced material came from blood. The sequence came from a woman aged 40 to 49 with Graves' hyperthyroidism that later progressed to Graves' ophthalmopathy. The gene calls are TRBV7-9 and TRBJ2-7; D gene ambiguous. CDR3 region: CASSFDIYEQYF. The CDR3 coding sequence is TGTGCCAGCAGCTTTGATATCTACGAGCAGTACTTC.